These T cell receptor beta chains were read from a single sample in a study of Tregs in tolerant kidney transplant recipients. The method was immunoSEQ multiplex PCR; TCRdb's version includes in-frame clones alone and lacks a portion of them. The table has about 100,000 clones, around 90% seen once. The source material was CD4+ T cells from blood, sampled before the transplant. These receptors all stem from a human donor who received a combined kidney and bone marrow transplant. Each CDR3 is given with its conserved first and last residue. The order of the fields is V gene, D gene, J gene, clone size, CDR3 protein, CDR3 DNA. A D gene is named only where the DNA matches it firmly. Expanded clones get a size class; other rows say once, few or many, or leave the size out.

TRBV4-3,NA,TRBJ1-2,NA,CASSQDRGGGGYTF,TGCGCCAGCAGCCAAGATCGGGGGGGTGGAGGCTACACCTTC
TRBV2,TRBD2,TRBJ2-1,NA,CASSFTSGGHNEQFF,TGTGCCAGCAGTTTTACTAGCGGGGGGCACAATGAGCAGTTCTTC
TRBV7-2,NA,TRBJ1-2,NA,CASSSPPGHRNYGYTF,TGTGCCAGCAGCTCCCCCCCCGGACACCGAAACTATGGCTACACCTTC
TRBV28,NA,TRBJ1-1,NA,CASSRGGMNTEAFF,TGTGCCAGCAGTCGAGGGGGTATGAACACTGAAGCTTTCTTT
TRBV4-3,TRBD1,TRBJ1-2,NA,CASSTIQGNYGYTF,TGCGCCAGCAGCACCATACAGGGGAACTATGGCTACACCTTC
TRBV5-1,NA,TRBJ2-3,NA,CASSPETLGGQYF,TGCGCCAGCAGCCCAGAAACTCTAGGAGGGCAGTATTTT
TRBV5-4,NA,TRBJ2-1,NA,CASSGPYAERTVVSEFF,TGTGCCAGCAGCGGCCCCTATGCAGAGCGCACTGTAGTCAGTGAGTTCTTC
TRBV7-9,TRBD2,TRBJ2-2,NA,CASSLKAGGTGELFF,TGTGCCAGCAGCTTAAAAGCGGGAGGTACCGGGGAGCTGTTTTTT
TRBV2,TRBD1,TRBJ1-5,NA,CASSGGPGGSMYSNQPQHF,TGTGCCAGCAGTGGGGGGCCAGGGGGATCAATGTATAGCAATCAGCCCCAGCATTTT
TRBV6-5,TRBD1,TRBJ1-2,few,CASRPGQDYGYTF,TGTGCCAGCAGGCCCGGACAGGACTATGGCTACACCTTC
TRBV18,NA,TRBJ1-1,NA,CASSPIQNTEAFF,TGTGCCAGCTCACCAATCCAAAACACTGAAGCTTTCTTT
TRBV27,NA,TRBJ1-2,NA,CASSLSTGYYGYTF,TGTGCCAGCAGTTTATCGACAGGATACTATGGCTACACCTTC
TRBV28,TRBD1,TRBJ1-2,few,CASHRGYGYTF,TGTGCCAGCCACAGGGGGTATGGCTACACCTTC
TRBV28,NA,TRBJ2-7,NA,CASSFTGYEQYF,TGTGCCAGCAGTTTCACGGGATACGAGCAGTACTTC
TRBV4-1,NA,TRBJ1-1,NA,CASSQDVFIGTDTEAFF,TGCGCCAGCAGCCAAGATGTTTTTATTGGGACTGACACTGAAGCTTTCTTT
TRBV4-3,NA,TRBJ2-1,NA,CASSQAGVMGEQFF,TGCGCCAGCAGCCAAGCGGGAGTGATGGGTGAGCAGTTCTTC
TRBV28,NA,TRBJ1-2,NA,CASSFAPGQANYGYTF,TGTGCCAGCAGCTTTGCCCCAGGGCAGGCTAACTATGGCTACACCTTC
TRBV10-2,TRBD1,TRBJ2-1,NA,CASSETGGYYQPGNEQFF,TGCGCCAGCAGTGAGACAGGGGGCTATTATCAACCGGGCAATGAGCAGTTCTTC
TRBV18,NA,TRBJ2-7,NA,CASSPGQGFYEQYF,TGTGCCAGCTCACCAGGGCAGGGGTTCTACGAGCAGTACTTC
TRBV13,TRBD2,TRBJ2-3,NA,CASSLGTSGSSDTQYF,TGTGCCAGCAGCTTAGGGACTAGCGGGAGTTCAGATACGCAGTATTTT
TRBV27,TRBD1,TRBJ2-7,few,CASSLSATGMHEQYF,TGTGCCAGCAGTTTATCGGCGACAGGGATGCACGAGCAGTACTTC
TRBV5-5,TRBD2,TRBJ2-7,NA,CASSLGSGTSGLQYF,TGTGCCAGCAGCCTAGGGTCCGGGACTAGCGGCCTGCAGTACTTC
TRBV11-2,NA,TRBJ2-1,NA,CASSQLGVNNEQFF,TGTGCCAGCAGCCAACTCGGGGTTAACAATGAGCAGTTCTTC
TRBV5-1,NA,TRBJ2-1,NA,CASSLLANEQFF,TGCGCCAGCAGCTTACTAGCCAATGAGCAGTTCTTC
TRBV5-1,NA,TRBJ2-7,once,CASSLGGLPSNEQYF,TGCGCCAGCAGCTTGGGGGGACTGCCCTCCAACGAGCAGTACTTC
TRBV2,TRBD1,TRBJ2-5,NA,CASSLTGAPGETQYF,TGTGCCAGCAGTTTGACAGGGGCACCGGGGGAGACCCAGTACTTC
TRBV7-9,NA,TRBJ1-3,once,CASSWGAYISGNTIYF,TGTGCCAGCAGCTGGGGCGCCTACATCTCTGGAAACACCATATATTTT
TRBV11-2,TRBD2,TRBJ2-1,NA,CASSPRLAGGYYNEQFF,TGTGCCAGCAGCCCGAGACTAGCGGGAGGGTATTACAATGAGCAGTTCTTC
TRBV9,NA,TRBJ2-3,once,CASSVEYFTDTQYF,TGTGCCAGCAGCGTAGAGTACTTCACAGATACGCAGTATTTT
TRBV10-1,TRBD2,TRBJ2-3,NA,CASSESGGGTDTQYF,TGCGCCAGCAGTGAGTCGGGGGGAGGGACAGATACGCAGTATTTT
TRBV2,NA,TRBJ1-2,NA,CASMSRGGYTF,TGTGCCAGCATGAGTAGGGGGGGCTACACCTTC
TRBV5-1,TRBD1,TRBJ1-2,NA,CASRAPTGNYGYTF,TGCGCCAGCAGGGCTCCGACAGGGAACTATGGCTACACCTTC
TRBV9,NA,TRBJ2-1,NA,CASSGEMQGSYSYNEQFF,TGTGCCAGCAGCGGAGAGATGCAGGGAAGCTACTCCTACAATGAGCAGTTCTTC
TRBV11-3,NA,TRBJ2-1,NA,CASSLHRQYNEQFF,TGTGCCAGCAGCCTCCACCGACAGTACAATGAGCAGTTCTTC
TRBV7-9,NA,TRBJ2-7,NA,CASSLERPGIKYEQYF,TGTGCCAGCAGCTTAGAACGCCCAGGGATAAAGTACGAGCAGTACTTC